Sequencing of this TCR beta chain was carried out in a study of read filtering for tumor transcriptome and immune sequencing. Overall study context: Transcriptome libraries were built from DNase-treated RNA. General study points: In IR-seq, single-read clonotypes were 65% to 90% of clonotypes but approximately 3.5% of reads. Without single-read clonotypes, shared clonotype proportions correlated more between IR-seq and RNA-seq.

The library was built from about 400 ng RNA with molecular barcoded adaptors for alpha/delta and beta/gamma chains. TCRdb itself ran the reads through MiXCR, one entry per CDR3 protein. This table has around 35,000 distinct CDR3 sequences, approximately 13% appearing once. This clonotype was seen many times. Its cognate antigen is unknown. Germline trimming cut 0 bases from V and 2 bases from J; bases unmatched to any gene: 11. CDR1 and CDR2 (germline): SNHLY, FYNNEI. This CDR3 comprises 19 residues. The chain joins TRBV2 to TRBJ2-1; 9 nucleotides match TRBD2. This TCR was recovered from a donor over 35 with multiple myeloma. Sequencing used a population of CD138-negative cells sorted from bone marrow. The CDR3 sequence: CASSEALRRAGGAYNEQFF. CDR3 sequence (DNA): TGTGCCAGCAGTGAAGCGCTTCGGAGAGCGGGAGGAGCCTACAATGAGCAGTTCTTC. The whole variable domain, remainder taken from reference TRBV2 and TRBJ2-1, is EPEVTQTPSHQVTQMGQEVILRCVPISNHLYFYWYRQILGQKVEFLVSFYNNEISEKSEIFDDQFSVERPDGSNFTLKIRSTKLEDSAMYFCASSEALRRAGGAYNEQFFGPGTRLTVL.